This TCR beta chain was observed in a study of T cells in Graves' hyperthyroidism and ophthalmopathy. TCR beta CDR3 regions were amplified from RNA transcripts. During a first-round RT-PCR of the TCR CDR3, the HTBI primer set was used. TCRdb fed the multiplex PCR reads into MiXCR, producing one record per CDR3 protein. This sample has around 540,000 distinct CDR3 sequences; around 46% occur once, and the top ten carry approximately 8.2%. The CDR3 runs 14 residues. With 0 bases removed from V and 9 bases from J, the gap between germline ends came to 15 bases. CDR1 is WNHNN and CDR2 is SYGVQD in the germline V gene (reference sequence). This clonotype was seen once.

The origin of this receptor is a woman under 30 with Graves' hyperthyroidism. Sequenced material: peripheral blood or thyroid tissue (not recorded which). This chain links TRBV10-1 with TRBJ2-7; TRBD1 is a possible D gene (6 bases). In DNA form, the CDR3 reads TGCGCCAGCAGTGAGTCGGTGGGGGCGACGGGGCAGTACTTC. This codes for CASSESVGATGQYF.